One T cell receptor (beta chain) is described in this entry. Its specificity is not known. These data are taken from a study of response to subunit inactivated influenza vaccine. With 6 bases removed from V and 5 bases from J, the gap between germline ends came to 17 bases. The germline V gene encodes CDR1 DFQATT and CDR2 SNEGSKA (reference sequence). This CDR3 is 14 amino acids long. Study results and limitations: Few new T cells, the authors suggested, are recruited by each seasonal influenza vaccination.

TCRdb recomputed calls from the RT-PCR reads with MiXCR, one row per CDR3 protein. The table has a few hundred thousand distinct CDR3 sequences, 20% to 25% seen once. The chain uses TRBV20-1 and TRBJ2-1; D might be TRBD1 or TRBD2, each matching 5 bases. The source of this sequence is a man aged 45 to 75 who received an inactivated influenza vaccine. Sample: PBMCs from blood, taken about 19 months after vaccination. The CDR3 region has the DNA TGCAGTGCCACGTCAGGTCAGGGACACAATGAGCAGTTCTTC. Protein: CSATSGQGHNEQFF.